The 28 T cell receptor beta chains given below trace back to one sample, sequenced in a study of T cells expressing NK-cell markers. No DNA is given; TCRdb re-called the 5' RACE reads and lists each CDR3 protein once. The record lists approximately 380,000 distinct CDR3 sequences, of which the ten most abundant hold roughly 5.2%. Sequenced sample: blood T cells: a sorted CD56 or NKG2C T cell subset, CD4+ or CD8+ T cells, or bulk PBMC T cells (not recorded which). These receptor sequences come from a man aged 18 to 69 in good health.

This chain uses TRBV5-1 with TRBJ2-1. This CDR3 has 15 amino acids. From germline, CDR1 is SGHRS and CDR2 YFSETQ. CDR3 sequence reads: CASSEDGTTYNEQFF. Using reference TRBV5-1 and TRBJ2-1 for the parts outside the CDR3, the full variable domain is KAGVTQTPRYLIKTRGQQVTLSCSPISGHRSVSWYQQTPGQGLQFLFEYFSETQRNKGNFPGRFSGRQFSNSRSEMNVSTLELGDSALYLCASSEDGTTYNEQFFGPGTRLTVL.

The chain is built from TRBV21-1 and TRBJ1-2. TRBV21-1 is a pseudogene. The CDR3 sequence is 15 residues long. CDR3 sequence reads: CASSKASIRNYGYTF.

V and J are TRBV29-1 and TRBJ1-1; TCRdb's assignment of TRBD1 cannot be checked, as there is no DNA. The CDR3 contains 13 residues. The V gene's germline CDR1 is SQVTM and CDR2 ANQGSEA. The CDR3: CSVAQGSNTEAFF.

The chain couples TRBV20-1 to TRBJ2-5; the D gene TCRdb calls, TRBD2, cannot be checked with no DNA. Germline-derived CDR1 and CDR2 are DFQATT and SNEGSKA (reference sequence). The CDR3 runs to 13 residues. CDR3 region: CSARDQGGQTQYF.

The chain joins TRBV6-5 to TRBJ2-7; TCRdb indicates TRBD1, and absent DNA this call remains unverified. The CDR3 contains 14 residues. Germline CDR1 is MNHEY and CDR2 is SVGAGI. This CDR3 reads CASSYGQGIYEQYF.

The chain joins TRBV25-1 to TRBJ1-4; TCRdb designates TRBD1, a call that cannot be tested without DNA. Germline V lookup: CDR1 MGHDK, CDR2 SYGVNS. CDR3 size: 13 residues. CDR3 region: CASSRQGTGKLFF.

The genes are TRBV7-2 and TRBJ2-3; absent DNA, TCRdb's TRBD2 call cannot be checked. The CDR3 runs 17 residues. CDR1 is SGHTA, CDR2 FQGNSA, per germline. This CDR3 reads CASSLRGLAGGLDTQYF. The full variable domain, completed using reference TRBV7-2 and TRBJ2-3, is GAGVSQSPSNKVTEKGKDVELRCDPISGHTALYWYRQSLGQGLEFLIYFQGNSAPDKSGLPSDRFSAERTGGSVSTLTIQRTQQEDSAVYLCASSLRGLAGGLDTQYFGPGTRLTVL.

The J gene is TRBJ2-3, the V gene TRBV7-3; TCRdb selects TRBD2, and the lack of DNA leaves this call unchecked. The CDR3 runs to 16 residues. CDR1 is SGHTA, CDR2 FQGTGA, per germline. CDR3 protein: CASSNQLAGGTDTQYF.

The chain has TRBV6-1 and TRBJ1-3. Germline CDR1 MNHNS, CDR2 SASEGT. The CDR3 sequence is 13 residues long. The CDR3 sequence: CASRMGIGNTIYF.

This chain links TRBV29-1 with TRBJ1-2; without DNA, the TCRdb call of TRBD1 cannot be checked. The CDR3 consists of 15 residues. Germline V gene lookup returns CDR1 SQVTM and CDR2 ANQGSEA. The CDR3 loop reads CSALAGTGGLYGYTF.

The chain carries TRBV7-9 and TRBJ2-2; TCRdb selects TRBD2, and the lack of DNA leaves this call unchecked. The CDR3 consists of 13 residues. Germline values: CDR1 SEHNR, CDR2 FQNEAQ (reference sequence). CDR3 residues: CASSLSGERELFF.

The chain couples TRBV29-1 to TRBJ2-1; the D call from TCRdb, TRBD2, cannot be confirmed without DNA. CDR1 is SQVTM, CDR2 ANQGSEA, per germline. The CDR3 is 13 amino acids. CDR3 sequence: CSVVRTSSGEQFF.

The genes are TRBV20-1 and TRBJ2-3; TCRdb calls TRBD1, which cannot be checked without DNA. The CDR3 runs to 13 residues. The germline gives CDR1 DFQATT, CDR2 SNEGSKA (reference sequence). This CDR3 is CSARTAFFDTQYF.

This chain's CDR3 is CATSRGTPSSYNEQFF. This sequence joins TRBV15 and TRBJ2-1; as DNA is missing, the TRBD1 call by TCRdb cannot be tested. CDR3 length: 16 residues. Germline values: CDR1 LNHNV, CDR2 YYDKDF (reference sequence).

CDR3 sequence reads: CASSKAHWEQGLDNEQFF. The V and J genes are TRBV21-1 and TRBJ2-1; the D call of TRBD1 rests on TCRdb alone, since no DNA is present to check it. TRBV21-1 is marked as a pseudogene. There are 18 residues in the CDR3.

V is TRBV19 and J is TRBJ2-7; checking the TCRdb D call of TRBD1 is not possible without DNA. CDR3 size: 13 residues. CDR1 LNHDA and CDR2 SQIVND come from the germline V gene (reference sequence). The chain's CDR3 is CASSTGQGLEQYF.

V is TRBV5-1 and J is TRBJ1-4; the TCRdb call, TRBD1, lacks DNA for checking. The CDR3 consists of 15 residues. Germline CDR1 SGHRS, CDR2 YFSETQ. CDR3 residues: CASSWTDRKAEKLFF. Variable domain in full (rest from reference TRBV5-1 and TRBJ1-4): KAGVTQTPRYLIKTRGQQVTLSCSPISGHRSVSWYQQTPGQGLQFLFEYFSETQRNKGNFPGRFSGRQFSNSRSEMNVSTLELGDSALYLCASSWTDRKAEKLFFGSGTQLSVL.

The V call is TRBV6-5, the J call TRBJ2-1; TCRdb indicates TRBD1, and absent DNA this call remains unverified. This CDR3 is built from 19 residues. Looked up from germline, CDR1 is MNHEY and CDR2 is SVGAGI. The chain's CDR3 is CASSLPSQDIKRSYNEQFF.

This rearrangement joins TRBV5-1 to TRBJ2-7. Germline V CDR1 and CDR2: SGHRS, YFSETQ. This CDR3 region has 13 residues. The CDR3 protein is CASSVTATYEQYF.

This chain links TRBV18 with TRBJ2-3; TCRdb calls TRBD2, which cannot be checked without DNA. The CDR3 runs to 15 residues. CDR1 is KGHSH, CDR2 LQKENI, per germline. CDR3 residues: CASSQTRGGIDTQYF.

The chain carries TRBV20-1 and TRBJ1-2; TCRdb indicates TRBD1, and absent DNA this call remains unverified. This CDR3 is built from 15 residues. Germline CDR1 DFQATT, CDR2 SNEGSKA (reference sequence). The CDR3 protein is CSARDFTGSQYGYTF.

J is TRBJ2-7 and V is TRBV6-5; checking the TCRdb D call of TRBD1 is not possible without DNA. Germline lookup yields CDR1 MNHEY and CDR2 SVGAGI. The CDR3 loop spans 15 amino acids. CDR3: CASSFGGGRSYEQYF.

The chain links TRBV12-3 or TRBV12-4 to TRBJ2-5; there is no DNA to check the TCRdb D call of TRBD1. The CDR3 covers 15 residues. The CDR3 loop is CASRKDSFPQETQYF.

The CDR3 sequence: CASSLSNRRLYENIQYF. The chain carries TRBV28 and TRBJ2-4; TCRdb calls TRBD1, which cannot be checked without DNA. This CDR3 has 17 amino acids. CDR1 is MDHEN, CDR2 SYDVKM, per germline.

The rearrangement uses TRBV10-3 and TRBJ2-1; TCRdb reports TRBD1, a call that lacks DNA to check it against. Per germline, CDR1 ENHRY and CDR2 SYGVKD. The length of the CDR3 is 14 residues. The CDR3 spells CAIGGHISRSEQFF.

V and J are TRBV9 and TRBJ2-1; TCRdb's assignment of TRBD1 cannot be checked, as there is no DNA. Germline V lookup: CDR1 SGDLS, CDR2 YYNGEE. This CDR3 spans 16 amino acids. The CDR3 sequence: CASSVGLRTGDNEQFF. The full variable domain, completed using reference TRBV9 and TRBJ2-1, is DSGVTQTPKHLITATGQRVTLRCSPRSGDLSVYWYQQSLDQGLQFLIQYYNGEERAKGNILERFSAQQFPDLHSELNLSSLELGDSALYFCASSVGLRTGDNEQFFGPGTRLTVL.

The gene calls are TRBV5-1 and TRBJ2-1; TCRdb's D call of TRBD2 is untestable without DNA. The CDR3 is made up of 16 amino acids. The germline V gene has CDR1 SGHRS and CDR2 YFSETQ. CDR3: CASSYTSGGALNEQFF.

Here the CDR3 reads CASSLGASGVSNEQFF. The chain employs TRBV5-6 and TRBJ2-1; TCRdb calls TRBD2, which cannot be checked without DNA. This CDR3 contains 16 residues. Germline V gene sequence: CDR1 SGHDT, CDR2 YYEEEE.